The clone carrying this TCR beta chain was observed a handful of times. Its antigen is not identified. The V end was cut by 8 bases, the J end by 0 bases, with 23 bases between. Germline lookup yields CDR1 MNHEY and CDR2 SVGEGT. The CDR3 contains 17 residues. The data originate from a study of T cell repertoires in cytomegalovirus infection. On the study more broadly: Public TCR beta signatures were indicative of both CMV infection and a matching HLA type. Study-level points and caveats: Summed frequency of public TCR beta families distinguished CMV carriers with the relevant HLA. The response measured ex vivo was dominated by TCR beta clonotypes (HLA-C-restricted and CMV-specific).

Via MiXCR, TCRdb re-called the reads, giving one row per CDR3 protein. The sample holds about 400,000 distinct CDR3 sequences, 15% to 20% seen once. The rearrangement joins TRBV6-2 or TRBV6-3 to TRBJ2-7; weak D call: TRBD1 (5 bases). This clonotype was obtained from a human donor in good health (CMV status not recorded). Some clones in this sample may be carry-over from other donors' samples. Source material: PBMCs. The DNA for the CDR3 is TGTGCCAGCGACTGGGGCCTGGCGGCAGCGAGCTCCTACGAGCAGTACTTC. It specifies CASDWGLAAASSYEQYF.